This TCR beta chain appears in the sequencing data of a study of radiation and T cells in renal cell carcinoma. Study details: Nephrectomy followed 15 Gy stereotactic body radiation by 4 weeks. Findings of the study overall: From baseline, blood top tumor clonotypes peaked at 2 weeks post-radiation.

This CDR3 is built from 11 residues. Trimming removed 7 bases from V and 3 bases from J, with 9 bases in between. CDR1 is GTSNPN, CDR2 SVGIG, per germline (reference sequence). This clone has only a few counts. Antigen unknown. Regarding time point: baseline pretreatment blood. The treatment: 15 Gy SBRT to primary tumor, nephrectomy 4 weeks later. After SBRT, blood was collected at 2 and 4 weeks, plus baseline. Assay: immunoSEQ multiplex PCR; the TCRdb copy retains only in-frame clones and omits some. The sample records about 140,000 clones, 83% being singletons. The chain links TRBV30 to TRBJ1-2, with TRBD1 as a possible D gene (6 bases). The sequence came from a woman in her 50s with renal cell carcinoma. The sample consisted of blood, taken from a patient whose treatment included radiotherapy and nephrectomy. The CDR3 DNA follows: TGTGCCTCCAGGGGCGACTATGGCTACACCTTC. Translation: CASRGDYGYTF.